This T cell receptor beta chain was obtained from a study of T cells expressing NK-cell markers. TCRdb reprocessed the 5' RACE reads; each CDR3 protein has one entry and no DNA is given. The sample includes some 460,000 distinct CDR3 sequences. Germline CDR1 SGHTA, CDR2 FQGNSA. The length of the CDR3 is 14 residues. This rearrangement joins TRBV7-2 to TRBJ1-1; the D call from TCRdb, TRBD1, cannot be confirmed without DNA. Specimen: blood T cells: a sorted CD56 or NKG2C T cell subset, CD4+ or CD8+ T cells, or bulk PBMC T cells (not recorded which). The clonotype originates from a woman aged 50 to 65 in good health. CDR3 residues: CASSLGTGVAEAFF.